This T cell receptor (beta chain) was captured in a study of blood T cells in healthy people across ages. Findings of the study overall: Unknown CMV status may confound age-related changes in expanded clones.

A J-beta primer mix and a sample-barcoded 5' primer were used in a second PCR of about 7 to 12 cycles. Each cDNA molecule received a tag from a template-switch adaptor that had 12 random nucleotides. TCRdb used MiXCR to reprocess the 5' RACE reads, holding one entry per CDR3 protein. The data show hundreds of thousands of distinct CDR3 sequences, roughly 60% seen once. The CDR3 is made up of 14 amino acids. Germline CDR1 and CDR2: SGHDT and YYEEEE. V shed 5 bases, J shed 5 bases, and the junction held 6 bases outside the gene matches. A note on this clonotype: Its cognate antigen is unknown.

This TCR derives from a young man in good health. The chain employs TRBV5-6 and TRBJ2-7; 11 positions match TRBD2. The sample comprised blood. The CDR3 loop reads CASRPGLAGNEQYF. In nucleotides, the CDR3 is TGTGCCAGCAGACCCGGACTAGCGGGCAACGAGCAGTACTTC.